This T cell receptor beta chain was obtained from a study of response to subunit inactivated influenza vaccine. The germline gives CDR1 LGHDT, CDR2 YNNKEL (reference sequence). Trimming shortened V by 7 bases and J by 6 bases, and 16 bases separated the two germline ends. The CDR3 loop spans 13 amino acids. TCRdb processed the RT-PCR reads anew with MiXCR; each CDR3 protein has one entry. The table includes around 250,000 distinct CDR3 sequences, 10% to 15% detected once. Study results and limitations: After each seasonal influenza vaccination, few new T cells are recruited, the authors suggested.

This clonotype was observed a handful of times. Its specificity is not known. The sample here was non-naive T cells sorted from PBMCs, taken 14 days before vaccination. V and J are TRBV3-1 and TRBJ2-7; D may correspond to TRBD1 or TRBD2 (6 bases each). This receptor was identified in a man in his fifties who received an inactivated influenza vaccine. CDR3 nucleotide sequence: TGTGCCAGCACCTTGGCCGGGGGCTCCGAGCAGTACTTC. This gives the protein CASTLAGGSEQYF.